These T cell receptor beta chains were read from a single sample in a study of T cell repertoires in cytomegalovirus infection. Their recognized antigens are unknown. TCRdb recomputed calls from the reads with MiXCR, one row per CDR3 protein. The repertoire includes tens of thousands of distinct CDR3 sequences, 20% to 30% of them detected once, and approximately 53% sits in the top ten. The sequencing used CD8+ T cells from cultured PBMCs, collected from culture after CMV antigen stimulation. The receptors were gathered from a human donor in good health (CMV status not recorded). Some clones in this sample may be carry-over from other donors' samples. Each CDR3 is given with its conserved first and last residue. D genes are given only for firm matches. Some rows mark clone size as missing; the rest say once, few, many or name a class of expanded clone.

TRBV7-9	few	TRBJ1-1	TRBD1	TGTGCCAGCAGCTCCGCGCAGGGGGGGAACACTGAAGCTTTCTTT	CASSSAQGGNTEAFF
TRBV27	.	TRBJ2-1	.	TGTGCCAGCAGTTTAGCAGCGGCAACCTACAATGAGCAGTTCTTC	CASSLAAATYNEQFF
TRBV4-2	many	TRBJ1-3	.	TGTGCCAGCAGCCAAGATGAGGAGAGAGCTGGAAACACCATATATTTT	CASSQDEERAGNTIYF
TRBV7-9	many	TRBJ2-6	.	TGTGCCAGCTTAGGAACAGGGTTCGGGGCCAACGTCCTGACTTTC	CASLGTGFGANVLTF
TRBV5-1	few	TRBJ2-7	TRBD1	TGCGCCAGCAGCTTGGAGGGACAGGGGGCGCGGGGAACCTACGAGCAGTACTTC	CASSLEGQGARGTYEQYF
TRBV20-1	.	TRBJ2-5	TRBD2	TGCAGTGCTAGAATAGCGGGGGCCCCTCAAGAGACCCAGTACTTC	CSARIAGAPQETQYF
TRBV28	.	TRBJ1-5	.	TGTGCCAGCAGTTCGGGGGGGTGGAGCAATCAGCCCCAGCATTTT	CASSSGGWSNQPQHF
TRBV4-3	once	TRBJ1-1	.	TGCGCCAGCAGCCAAGAGTCGGACATTAGCATGAACACTGAAGCTTTCTTT	CASSQESDISMNTEAFF
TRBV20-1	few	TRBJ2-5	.	TGCAGTGCTAGAGTGATGGGGGAAGAGACCCAGTACTTC	CSARVMGEETQYF
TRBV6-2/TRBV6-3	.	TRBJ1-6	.	TGTGCCAGCAGCGAGTGGGGGCGCTATAATTCACCCCTCCACTTT	CASSEWGRYNSPLHF
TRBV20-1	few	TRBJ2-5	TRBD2	TGCAGTGCTAGAAAAGGGCTAGCGGGAGAGTTAATCTGGGAGACCCAGTACTTC	CSARKGLAGELIWETQYF
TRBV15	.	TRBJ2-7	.	TGTGCCACCAGCAGGTCTCTGACGTCAGGACTTAACTTC	CATSRSLTSGLNF
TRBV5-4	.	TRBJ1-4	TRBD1	TGTGCCAGCAGCCACCGAGGGACAGGGAAGAATGAAAAACTGTTTTTT	CASSHRGTGKNEKLFF
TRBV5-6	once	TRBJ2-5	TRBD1	TGTGCCAGCAGCTTACTGGACAGGGGGCTTTTTCAAGAGACCCAGTACTTC	CASSLLDRGLFQETQYF
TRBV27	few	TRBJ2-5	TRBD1	TGTGCCAGCAGTTCGACAGGGGGTACAGAGACCCAGTACTTC	CASSSTGGTETQYF
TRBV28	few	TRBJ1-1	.	TGTGCCAGCAGTTTTAGGACAAAAGACCGAGGGAACACTGAAGCTTTCTTT	CASSFRTKDRGNTEAFF
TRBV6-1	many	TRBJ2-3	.	TGTGCCAGCACTTCGGCCCTCACGCAGTATTTT	CASTSALTQYF
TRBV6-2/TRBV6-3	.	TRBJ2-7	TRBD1	TGTGCCAGCAGTTCGGCTCTCGGGACAGAATCTTTC	CASSSALGTESF
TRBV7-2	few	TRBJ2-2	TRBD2	TGTGCCAGCAGCTTAGGCGGGGGGGGCACCGGGGAGCTGTTTTTT	CASSLGGGGTGELFF
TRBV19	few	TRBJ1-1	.	TGTGCCAGTACCACTCGCGAGACGGGAATAAACACTGAAGCTTTCTTT	CASTTRETGINTEAFF
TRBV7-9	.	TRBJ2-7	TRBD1	TGTGCCAGCAGCCCTGGCCGGGACAGGGGATTCTACGAGCAGTACTTC	CASSPGRDRGFYEQYF
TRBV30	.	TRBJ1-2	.	TGTGCCTGGAGTACAGGTGTCAGTGACTATGGCTACACCTTC	CAWSTGVSDYGYTF
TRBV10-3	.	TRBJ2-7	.	TGTGCCATCAGTATGACAGCAGGCGACGAGCAGTACTTC	CAISMTAGDEQYF
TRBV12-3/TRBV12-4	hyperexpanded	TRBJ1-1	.	TGTGCCAGCAGTCCCGGGGGGGGGACTGAAGCTTTCTTT	CASSPGGGTEAFF
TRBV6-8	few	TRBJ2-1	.	TGTGCCAGTCGACCGGGACCCCTCTCCTACAATGAGCAGTTCTTC	CASRPGPLSYNEQFF
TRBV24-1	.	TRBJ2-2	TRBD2	TGTGCCACCAGTGATCCCTGGACTAGCGGGGTAACAGGGGAGCTGTTTTTT	CATSDPWTSGVTGELFF
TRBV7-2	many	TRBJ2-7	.	TGTGCCAGCAGCTTCGGTCCAGGCGACCCCTCCTACGAGCAGTACTTC	CASSFGPGDPSYEQYF
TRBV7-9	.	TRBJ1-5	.	TGTGCCAGCAGCCCCGGCTCCAGCGTGGGCGGACAGCCCCAGCATTTT	CASSPGSSVGGQPQHF
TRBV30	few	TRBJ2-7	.	TGTGCCTGGAGTGTGAGCTCCTACGAGCAGTACTTC	CAWSVSSYEQYF
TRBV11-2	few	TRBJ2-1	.	TGTGCCAGCAGTTCCCGAGGGGGGGGGGGCCTCGATGAGCAGTTCTTC	CASSSRGGGGLDEQFF
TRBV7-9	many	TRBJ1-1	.	TGTGCCAGCAGCGAAGGAGGGTTGGACACTGAAGCTTTCTTT	CASSEGGLDTEAFF
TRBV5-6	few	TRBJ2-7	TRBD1	TGTGCCAGCAGCTCCCCGGTGGGACAGGGCGCCTACGAGCAGTACTTC	CASSSPVGQGAYEQYF
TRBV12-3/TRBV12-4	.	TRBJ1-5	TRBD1	TGTGCCAGCCGACCAGGGGGCCTAGGCCAGCCCCAGCATTTT	CASRPGGLGQPQHF
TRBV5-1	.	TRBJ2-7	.	TGCGCCAGCAGCCAGGACGGGAGCGAGCAGTACTTC	CASSQDGSEQYF
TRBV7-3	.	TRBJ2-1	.	TGTGCCAGCAGCTTACTAACAAATTACAATGAGCAGTTCTTC	CASSLLTNYNEQFF
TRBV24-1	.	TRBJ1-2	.	TGTGCCACCAGTGATGCGGGGGGCCGTTATGGCTACACCTTC	CATSDAGGRYGYTF
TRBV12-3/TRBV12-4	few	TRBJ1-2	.	TGTGCCAGCAGTCCTGTGGGGAGACTCTATGGCTACACCTTC	CASSPVGRLYGYTF
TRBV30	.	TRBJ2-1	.	TGTGCCTGGAGTGTACCAGGGTTTGAGCAGTTCTTC	CAWSVPGFEQFF
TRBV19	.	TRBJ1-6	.	TGTGCCAGTACTGAGGAAGACAGGTATTCACCCCTCAACTTT	CASTEEDRYSPLNF
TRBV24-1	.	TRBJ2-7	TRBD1	TGTGCCACCAGTGGCGGGACAGGGGGTTTTTACGAGCAGTACTTC	CATSGGTGGFYEQYF
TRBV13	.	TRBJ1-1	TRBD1	TGTGCCAGCAGCTTTGGGACAGGGGGGTTTGAAGCTTTCTTT	CASSFGTGGFEAFF
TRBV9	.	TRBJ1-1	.	TGTGCCAGCAGCGTATCAGGTTCCACTGAAGCTTTCTTT	CASSVSGSTEAFF
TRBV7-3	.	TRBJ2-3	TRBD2	TGTGCCAGCAGCCCGTCTTTGCGGGGGGATACAGATACGCAGTATTTT	CASSPSLRGDTDTQYF
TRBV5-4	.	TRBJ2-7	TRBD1	TGTGCCAGCAGAAAGACGACAGGGACGGAACTATACGAGCAGTACTTC	CASRKTTGTELYEQYF
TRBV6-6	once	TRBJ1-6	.	TGTGCCAGCACAGGAGAGGGGTATAATTCACCCCTCTACTTT	CASTGEGYNSPLYF
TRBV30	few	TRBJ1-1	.	TGTGCCTGGAGCGAGGGGCAGGGGAGAACTGAAGCTTTCTTT	CAWSEGQGRTEAFF
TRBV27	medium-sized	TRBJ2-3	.	TGTGCCAGCAGTTTATATAAAGAGCCAGATACGCAGTATTTT	CASSLYKEPDTQYF
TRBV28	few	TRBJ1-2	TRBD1	TGTGCCAGCAGTCCGTTCGCAGGGGGGGAGACTAACTATGGCTACACCTTC	CASSPFAGGETNYGYTF
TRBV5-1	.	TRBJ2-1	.	TGCGCCAGCACCGACAGTTACTCCTACAATGAGCAGTTCTTC	CASTDSYSYNEQFF
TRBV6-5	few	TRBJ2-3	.	TGTGCCAGCACGGGGACAAACACAGATACGCAGTATTTT	CASTGTNTDTQYF